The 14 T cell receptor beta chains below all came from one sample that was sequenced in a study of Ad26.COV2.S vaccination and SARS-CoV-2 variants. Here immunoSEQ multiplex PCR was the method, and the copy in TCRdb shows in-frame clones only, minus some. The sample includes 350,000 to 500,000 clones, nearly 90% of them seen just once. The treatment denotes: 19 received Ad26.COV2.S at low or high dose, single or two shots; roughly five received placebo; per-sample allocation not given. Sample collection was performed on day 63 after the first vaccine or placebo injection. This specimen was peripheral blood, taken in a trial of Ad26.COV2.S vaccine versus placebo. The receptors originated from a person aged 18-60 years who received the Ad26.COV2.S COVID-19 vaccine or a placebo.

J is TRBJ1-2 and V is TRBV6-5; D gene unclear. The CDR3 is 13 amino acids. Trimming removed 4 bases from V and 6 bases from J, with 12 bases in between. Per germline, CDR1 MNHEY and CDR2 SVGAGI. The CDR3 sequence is CASSSAGHDGYTF. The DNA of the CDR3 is TGTGCCAGCAGTTCCGCAGGCCACGATGGCTACACCTTC.

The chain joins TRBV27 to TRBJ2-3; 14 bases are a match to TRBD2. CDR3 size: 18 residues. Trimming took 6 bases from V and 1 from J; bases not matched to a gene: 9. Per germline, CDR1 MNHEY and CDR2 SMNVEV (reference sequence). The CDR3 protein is CASRGLAGEYPGTDTQYF. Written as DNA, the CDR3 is TGTGCCAGCAGGGGACTAGCGGGAGAGTACCCTGGCACAGATACGCAGTATTTT.

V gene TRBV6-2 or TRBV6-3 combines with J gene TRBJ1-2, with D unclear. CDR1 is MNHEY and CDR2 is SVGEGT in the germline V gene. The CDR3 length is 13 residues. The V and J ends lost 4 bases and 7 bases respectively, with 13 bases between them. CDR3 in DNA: TGTGCCAGCAGTTCCGCGGTTTGGGGTGGCTACACCTTC. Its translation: CASSSAVWGGYTF.

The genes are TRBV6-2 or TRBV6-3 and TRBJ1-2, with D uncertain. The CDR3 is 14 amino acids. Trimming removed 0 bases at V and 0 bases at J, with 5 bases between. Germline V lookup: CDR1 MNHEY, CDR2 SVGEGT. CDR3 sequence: CASSYSISNYGYTF. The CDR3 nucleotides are TGTGCCAGCAGTTACTCTATATCTAACTATGGCTACACCTTC.

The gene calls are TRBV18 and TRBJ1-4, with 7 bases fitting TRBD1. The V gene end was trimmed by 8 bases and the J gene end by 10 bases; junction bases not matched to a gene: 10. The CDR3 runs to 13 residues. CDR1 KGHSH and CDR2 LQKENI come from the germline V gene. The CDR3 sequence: CASARAGGGKLFF. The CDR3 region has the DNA TGTGCCAGCGCTCGGGCAGGGGGTGGAAAACTGTTTTTT.

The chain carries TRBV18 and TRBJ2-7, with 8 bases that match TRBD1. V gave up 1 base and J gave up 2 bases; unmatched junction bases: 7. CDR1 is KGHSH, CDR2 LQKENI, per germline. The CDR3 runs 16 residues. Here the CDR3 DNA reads TGTGCCAGCTCACCACGGGAGACAGGGGTAGCCTACGAGCAGTACTTC. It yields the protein CASSPRETGVAYEQYF.

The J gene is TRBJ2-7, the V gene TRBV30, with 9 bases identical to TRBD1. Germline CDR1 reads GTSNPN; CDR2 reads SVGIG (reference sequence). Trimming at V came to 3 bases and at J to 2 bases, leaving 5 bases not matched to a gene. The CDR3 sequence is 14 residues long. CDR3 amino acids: CAWSGQGFAYEQYV. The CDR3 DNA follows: TGTGCCTGGAGCGGACAGGGGTTCGCCTACGAGCAGTACGTC.

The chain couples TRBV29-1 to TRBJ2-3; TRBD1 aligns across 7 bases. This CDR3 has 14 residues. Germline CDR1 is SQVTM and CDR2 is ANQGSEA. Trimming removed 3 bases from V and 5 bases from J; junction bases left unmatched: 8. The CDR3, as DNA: TGCAGCGTTGACACAGGGGCCATGGGAGATACGCAGTATTTT. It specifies CSVDTGAMGDTQYF.

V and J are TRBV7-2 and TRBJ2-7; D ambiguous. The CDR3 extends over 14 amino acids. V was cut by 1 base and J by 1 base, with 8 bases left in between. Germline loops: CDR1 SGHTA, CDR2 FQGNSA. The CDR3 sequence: CASSLVAWSYEQYV. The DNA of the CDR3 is TGTGCCAGCAGCTTAGTGGCGTGGTCCTACGAGCAGTACGTC.

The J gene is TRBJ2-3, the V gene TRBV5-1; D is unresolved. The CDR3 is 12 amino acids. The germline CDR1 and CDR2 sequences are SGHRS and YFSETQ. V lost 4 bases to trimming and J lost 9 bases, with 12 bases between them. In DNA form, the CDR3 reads TGCGCCAGCAGCGTTAACACTGTGACGCAGTATTTT. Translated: CASSVNTVTQYF.

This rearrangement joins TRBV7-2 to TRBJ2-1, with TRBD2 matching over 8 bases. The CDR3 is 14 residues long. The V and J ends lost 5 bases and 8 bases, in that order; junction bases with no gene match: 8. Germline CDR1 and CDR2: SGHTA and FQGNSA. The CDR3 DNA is TGTGCCAGCAGCGGTCGGGCCGGGGGGGATGAGCAGTTCTTC. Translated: CASSGRAGGDEQFF. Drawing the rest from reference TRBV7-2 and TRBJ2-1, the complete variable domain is GAGVSQSPSNKVTEKGKDVELRCDPISGHTALYWYRQSLGQGLEFLIYFQGNSAPDKSGLPSDRFSAERTGGSVSTLTIQRTQQEDSAVYLCASSGRAGGDEQFFGPGTRLTVL.

CDR3 bases: TGTGCCAGCAGCTTCTTCGGGAACACTGAAGCTTTCTTT. It is translated as CASSFFGNTEAFF. V is TRBV7-8 and J is TRBJ1-1, with D hard to call. V was pared by 3 bases and J by 1 base, with 6 bases between. Germline assignment: CDR1 SGHVS and CDR2 FQNEAQ. The CDR3 has 13 amino acids.

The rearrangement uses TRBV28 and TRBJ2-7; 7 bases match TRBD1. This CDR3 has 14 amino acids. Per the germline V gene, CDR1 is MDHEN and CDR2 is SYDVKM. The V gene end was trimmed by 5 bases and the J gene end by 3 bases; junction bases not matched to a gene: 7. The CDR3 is CASSTTGNGYEQYF. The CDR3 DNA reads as TGTGCCAGCAGTACGACAGGGAATGGCTACGAGCAGTACTTC. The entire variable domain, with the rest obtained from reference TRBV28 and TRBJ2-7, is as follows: DVKVTQSSRYLVKRTGEKVFLECVQDMDHENMFWYRQDPGLGLRLIYFSYDVKMKEKGDIPEGYSVSREKKERFSLILESASTNQTSMYLCASSTTGNGYEQYFGPGTRLTVT.

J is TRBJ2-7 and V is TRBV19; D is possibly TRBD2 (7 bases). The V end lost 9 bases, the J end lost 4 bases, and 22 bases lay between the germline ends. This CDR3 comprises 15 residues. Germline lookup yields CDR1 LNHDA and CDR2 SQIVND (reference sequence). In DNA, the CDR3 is TGTGCCAGCCATCCCCGGGGGGCTTCACGATACGAGCAGTACTTC. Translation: CASHPRGASRYEQYF.